This is a list of T cell receptor beta chains from one sample in a study of T cell responses to AZD1222 COVID-19 vaccine. Sequencing was performed with immunoSEQ multiplex PCR; in TCRdb, only in-frame clones are kept and a portion is missing. The sample carries around 99,000 clones, roughly nine tenths recorded once. This sample comprised peripheral blood, obtained 28 days after the second AZD1222 dose. These TCRs come from an adult who received the AZD1222 COVID-19 vaccine. The CDR3 runs from the conserved cysteine through the conserved F or W. Fields, in order: CDR3 protein, CDR3 DNA, J gene, V gene, CDR3 length, D gene, clone size. The D gene is left open where the match is weak. Clone sizes are given selectively: once, few, many, or a class where the clone is expanded.

cdr3_aa: CASSLLGASGTDTQYF
cdr3_nt: TGTGCCAGCAGTTTATTGGGTGCTAGCGGAACAGATACGCAGTATTTT
j_call: TRBJ2-3
v_call: TRBV28
cdr3_length: 16
d_call: TRBD2
clone_size: .

cdr3_aa: CASSFIQRIKQDTQYF
cdr3_nt: TGTGCCAGCAGTTTTATACAGCGGATAAAGCAAGATACGCAGTATTTT
j_call: TRBJ2-3
v_call: TRBV28
cdr3_length: 16
d_call: .
clone_size: .

cdr3_aa: CASSLRGQGTLSNQPQHF
cdr3_nt: TGTGCCAGCAGCTTGAGGGGACAGGGAACTCTAAGCAATCAGCCCCAGCATTTT
j_call: TRBJ1-5
v_call: TRBV5-8
cdr3_length: 18
d_call: TRBD1
clone_size: .

cdr3_aa: CASSNRGNTEAFF
cdr3_nt: TGTGCCAGCAGTAACCGGGGCAACACTGAAGCTTTCTTT
j_call: TRBJ1-1
v_call: TRBV6-2/TRBV6-3
cdr3_length: 13
d_call: .
clone_size: .

cdr3_aa: CASSPVAGANTEAFF
cdr3_nt: TGTGCCAGCTCACCAGTAGCCGGGGCGAACACTGAAGCTTTCTTT
j_call: TRBJ1-1
v_call: TRBV18
cdr3_length: 15
d_call: .
clone_size: .

cdr3_aa: CSVEMANTQYF
cdr3_nt: TGCAGCGTTGAGATGGCTAATACGCAGTATTTT
j_call: TRBJ2-3
v_call: TRBV29-1
cdr3_length: 11
d_call: .
clone_size: .

cdr3_aa: CASSLAGDTGELFF
cdr3_nt: TGCGCCAGCAGCTTGGCCGGGGATACCGGGGAGCTGTTTTTT
j_call: TRBJ2-2
v_call: TRBV5-1
cdr3_length: 14
d_call: .
clone_size: .

cdr3_aa: CASSDTTRSGYTF
cdr3_nt: TGTGCCAGCAGCGACACCACCCGGAGTGGCTACACCTTC
j_call: TRBJ1-2
v_call: TRBV6-6
cdr3_length: 13
d_call: .
clone_size: .

cdr3_aa: CASSQVGAGGGSDIQYF
cdr3_nt: TGTGCCAGCAGCCAAGTGGGGGCGGGAGGGGGCTCGGACATTCAGTACTTC
j_call: TRBJ2-4
v_call: TRBV3-1/TRBV3-2
cdr3_length: 17
d_call: TRBD2
clone_size: .

cdr3_aa: CASSGLAGVGEQFF
cdr3_nt: TGTGCCAGCAGCGGACTAGCGGGAGTAGGTGAGCAGTTCTTC
j_call: TRBJ2-1
v_call: TRBV6-5
cdr3_length: 14
d_call: TRBD2
clone_size: .

cdr3_aa: CASNREIYGYTF
cdr3_nt: TGTGCCAGCAACCGAGAGATTTATGGCTACACCTTC
j_call: TRBJ1-2
v_call: TRBV28
cdr3_length: 12
d_call: .
clone_size: once

cdr3_aa: CASSRLANTYEQYF
cdr3_nt: TGTGCCAGCTCGAGACTAGCGAACACCTACGAGCAGTACTTC
j_call: TRBJ2-7
v_call: TRBV18
cdr3_length: 14
d_call: TRBD2
clone_size: .

cdr3_aa: CASSLRPLNGQFF
cdr3_nt: TGTGCCAGCAGTTTAAGGCCGTTGAATGGGCAGTTCTTC
j_call: TRBJ2-1
v_call: TRBV28
cdr3_length: 13
d_call: .
clone_size: .

cdr3_aa: CASNELQGFRPFF
cdr3_nt: TGTGCCAGCAACGAATTACAGGGATTTCGTCCGTTCTTC
j_call: TRBJ2-1
v_call: TRBV2
cdr3_length: 13
d_call: .
clone_size: .

cdr3_aa: CATRLGDSRDSPLHF
cdr3_nt: TGTGCCACCAGGCTCGGGGACAGCCGGGATTCACCCCTCCACTTT
j_call: TRBJ1-6
v_call: TRBV6-5
cdr3_length: 15
d_call: TRBD1
clone_size: .

cdr3_aa: CSASLGDRYEQYF
cdr3_nt: TGCAGTGCTAGTTTAGGGGATCGGTACGAGCAGTACTTC
j_call: TRBJ2-7
v_call: TRBV20-1
cdr3_length: 13
d_call: .
clone_size: .

cdr3_aa: CASKTTDGPNQPQHF
cdr3_nt: TGTGCCAGTAAAACGACGGACGGCCCGAATCAGCCCCAGCATTTT
j_call: TRBJ1-5
v_call: TRBV19
cdr3_length: 15
d_call: .
clone_size: .

cdr3_aa: CASSFLSGTANTEAFF
cdr3_nt: TGTGCCAGCAGTTTCCTATCCGGGACTGCGAACACTGAAGCTTTCTTT
j_call: TRBJ1-1
v_call: TRBV27
cdr3_length: 16
d_call: .
clone_size: .

cdr3_aa: CASSPFSPGQGNEQYF
cdr3_nt: TGCGCCAGCAGCCCATTCTCACCGGGACAGGGTAACGAGCAGTACTTC
j_call: TRBJ2-7
v_call: TRBV5-1
cdr3_length: 16
d_call: TRBD1
clone_size: .

cdr3_aa: CASEGTGSHEQYF
cdr3_nt: TGTGCCAGTGAGGGGACAGGGTCCCACGAGCAGTACTTC
j_call: TRBJ2-7
v_call: TRBV19
cdr3_length: 13
d_call: TRBD1
clone_size: .

cdr3_aa: CSVVGTSGNSYEQYF
cdr3_nt: TGCAGCGTTGTTGGGACTAGCGGCAACTCCTACGAGCAGTACTTC
j_call: TRBJ2-7
v_call: TRBV29-1
cdr3_length: 15
d_call: TRBD2
clone_size: .

cdr3_aa: CASSLVLIAGEGGLEQYF
cdr3_nt: TGTGCCAGCAGCTTAGTACTAATAGCGGGAGAAGGGGGCCTCGAGCAGTACTTC
j_call: TRBJ2-7
v_call: TRBV7-2
cdr3_length: 18
d_call: TRBD2
clone_size: .

cdr3_aa: CASSPWTSGNNEQFF
cdr3_nt: TGTGCCAGCAGCCCATGGACTAGCGGGAACAATGAGCAGTTCTTC
j_call: TRBJ2-1
v_call: TRBV28
cdr3_length: 15
d_call: TRBD2
clone_size: .

cdr3_aa: CASSQETSGRYEQYF
cdr3_nt: TGTGCCAGCAGCCAAGAGACTAGCGGGAGGTACGAGCAGTACTTC
j_call: TRBJ2-7
v_call: TRBV3-1/TRBV3-2
cdr3_length: 15
d_call: TRBD2
clone_size: .

cdr3_aa: CASSPGTSGSFDEQYF
cdr3_nt: TGCGCCAGCAGCCCGGGGACTAGCGGGAGTTTCGACGAGCAGTACTTC
j_call: TRBJ2-7
v_call: TRBV5-1
cdr3_length: 16
d_call: TRBD2
clone_size: .

cdr3_aa: CASSLEEPYNSPLHF
cdr3_nt: TGCGCCAGCAGCTTGGAGGAGCCCTATAATTCACCCCTCCACTTT
j_call: TRBJ1-6
v_call: TRBV5-1
cdr3_length: 15
d_call: .
clone_size: .

cdr3_aa: CASSGGRKNTEAFF
cdr3_nt: TGTGCCAGCAGTGGCGGACGGAAGAACACTGAAGCTTTCTTT
j_call: TRBJ1-1
v_call: TRBV2
cdr3_length: 14
d_call: .
clone_size: .

cdr3_aa: CASSSGTSPEAFF
cdr3_nt: TGTGCCAGCAGTTCCGGGACTTCACCTGAAGCTTTCTTT
j_call: TRBJ1-1
v_call: TRBV6-7
cdr3_length: 13
d_call: .
clone_size: once

cdr3_aa: CASSESTGGLRETQYF
cdr3_nt: TGTGCCAGCAGTGAATCGACAGGGGGCTTAAGGGAGACCCAGTACTTC
j_call: TRBJ2-5
v_call: TRBV2
cdr3_length: 16
d_call: TRBD1
clone_size: .

cdr3_aa: CASSLKGGYVGELFF
cdr3_nt: TGTGCCAGCAGCTTAAAGGGAGGGTACGTCGGGGAGCTGTTTTTT
j_call: TRBJ2-2
v_call: TRBV7-2
cdr3_length: 15
d_call: TRBD2
clone_size: .

cdr3_aa: CASSLGTGGSYGYTF
cdr3_nt: TGTGCCAGCAGCTTAGGTACAGGGGGCAGCTATGGCTACACCTTC
j_call: TRBJ1-2
v_call: TRBV7-8
cdr3_length: 15
d_call: TRBD1
clone_size: .

cdr3_aa: CASSLGSSGRGEQYF
cdr3_nt: TGTGCCAGCAGCTTAGGGTCTAGCGGGAGAGGCGAGCAGTACTTC
j_call: TRBJ2-7
v_call: TRBV7-3
cdr3_length: 15
d_call: TRBD2
clone_size: .

cdr3_aa: CASSAPGQGASPLHF
cdr3_nt: TGTGCCAGCAGTGCCCCGGGACAGGGGGCTTCACCCCTCCACTTT
j_call: TRBJ1-6
v_call: TRBV28
cdr3_length: 15
d_call: TRBD1
clone_size: few

cdr3_aa: CASSRDGEGGSPLHF
cdr3_nt: TGTGCCAGCAGCAGGGACGGGGAAGGTGGTTCACCCCTCCACTTT
j_call: TRBJ1-6
v_call: TRBV21-1
cdr3_length: 15
d_call: .
clone_size: .

cdr3_aa: CASSFRGGTSGNTIYF
cdr3_nt: TGTGCCAGTAGTTTCCGGGGAGGCACCTCTGGAAACACCATATATTTT
j_call: TRBJ1-3
v_call: TRBV19
cdr3_length: 16
d_call: .
clone_size: .

cdr3_aa: CASRSTLGGRYEAFF
cdr3_nt: TGTGCCAGCAGATCAACGCTCGGCGGACGGTATGAAGCTTTCTTT
j_call: TRBJ1-1
v_call: TRBV28
cdr3_length: 15
d_call: .
clone_size: few

cdr3_aa: CASPRGGQGGPTDTQYF
cdr3_nt: TGTGCCAGCCCTCGGGGGGGACAGGGTGGGCCCACAGATACGCAGTATTTT
j_call: TRBJ2-3
v_call: TRBV5-4
cdr3_length: 17
d_call: .
clone_size: .

cdr3_aa: CASGGGETEAFF
cdr3_nt: TGTGCCAGTGGGGGAGGGGAAACTGAAGCTTTCTTT
j_call: TRBJ1-1
v_call: TRBV12-3/TRBV12-4
cdr3_length: 12
d_call: .
clone_size: .

cdr3_aa: CASSYPDSASYEQYF
cdr3_nt: TGTGCCAGCAGTTACCCGGACAGTGCCTCCTACGAGCAGTACTTC
j_call: TRBJ2-7
v_call: TRBV6-2/TRBV6-3
cdr3_length: 15
d_call: .
clone_size: .

cdr3_aa: CASSEQGGGYTF
cdr3_nt: TGCGCCAGCAGCGAACAGGGGGGCGGCTACACCTTC
j_call: TRBJ1-2
v_call: TRBV5-1
cdr3_length: 12
d_call: TRBD1
clone_size: .

cdr3_aa: CASSSSGPYQETQYF
cdr3_nt: TGTGCCAGCAGTTCTAGCGGCCCGTACCAAGAGACCCAGTACTTC
j_call: TRBJ2-5
v_call: TRBV28
cdr3_length: 15
d_call: TRBD2
clone_size: few

cdr3_aa: CASSMRALNTEAFF
cdr3_nt: TGTGCCAGTAGTATGCGGGCCCTGAACACTGAAGCTTTCTTT
j_call: TRBJ1-1
v_call: TRBV19
cdr3_length: 14
d_call: .
clone_size: .

cdr3_aa: CASSQDRQVMAQHF
cdr3_nt: TGCGCCAGCAGCCAAGATCGGCAAGTTATGGCCCAGCATTTT
j_call: TRBJ1-5
v_call: TRBV4-3
cdr3_length: 14
d_call: .
clone_size: .

cdr3_aa: CASSQAAGYEQYF
cdr3_nt: TGTGCCAGCAGCCAAGCGGCAGGATACGAGCAGTACTTC
j_call: TRBJ2-7
v_call: TRBV3-1/TRBV3-2
cdr3_length: 13
d_call: .
clone_size: .

cdr3_aa: CASSLRETQYF
cdr3_nt: TGTGCCAGCAGTTTGCGCGAGACCCAGTACTTC
j_call: TRBJ2-5
v_call: TRBV28
cdr3_length: 11
d_call: .
clone_size: .

cdr3_aa: CSVLTDTQYF
cdr3_nt: TGCAGCGTTTTAACAGATACGCAGTATTTT
j_call: TRBJ2-3
v_call: TRBV29-1
cdr3_length: 10
d_call: .
clone_size: .

cdr3_aa: CASSILGQGEGYTF
cdr3_nt: TGTGCCAGTAGCATCCTCGGCCAGGGGGAAGGCTACACCTTC
j_call: TRBJ1-2
v_call: TRBV19
cdr3_length: 14
d_call: TRBD1
clone_size: .

cdr3_aa: CAISESVDTQYF
cdr3_nt: TGTGCCATCAGTGAAAGCGTAGATACGCAGTATTTT
j_call: TRBJ2-3
v_call: TRBV10-3
cdr3_length: 12
d_call: .
clone_size: .

cdr3_aa: CASSRPGLAYAAGTQYF
cdr3_nt: TGTGCCAGCAGCCGCCCGGGACTAGCGTACGCGGCGGGGACCCAGTACTTC
j_call: TRBJ2-5
v_call: TRBV7-2
cdr3_length: 17
d_call: TRBD2
clone_size: .

cdr3_aa: CASSQASTPADHYGYTF
cdr3_nt: TGTGCCAGCAGCCAAGCATCTACCCCCGCGGACCACTATGGCTACACCTTC
j_call: TRBJ1-2
v_call: TRBV3-1/TRBV3-2
cdr3_length: 17
d_call: .
clone_size: .

cdr3_aa: CASSGQGAGDEKLFF
cdr3_nt: TGTGCCAGCAGTGGACAGGGGGCTGGCGATGAAAAACTGTTTTTT
j_call: TRBJ1-4
v_call: TRBV28
cdr3_length: 15
d_call: TRBD1
clone_size: .

cdr3_aa: CASSQDHIAGTGFSDNEQFF
cdr3_nt: TGTGCCAGCAGCCAAGACCATATCGCGGGGACGGGTTTCAGTGACAATGAGCAGTTCTTC
j_call: TRBJ2-1
v_call: TRBV3-1/TRBV3-2
cdr3_length: 20
d_call: .
clone_size: .

cdr3_aa: CASSSPGLGEKLFF
cdr3_nt: TGCGCCAGCAGCTCCCCAGGCTTGGGTGAAAAACTGTTTTTT
j_call: TRBJ1-4
v_call: TRBV5-1
cdr3_length: 14
d_call: .
clone_size: few